This is a list of T cell receptor beta chains from one sample in a study of T cell repertoires in cytomegalovirus infection. These receptors lack a known antigen. TCRdb processed the reads anew with MiXCR; each CDR3 protein has one entry. Of about 900,000 distinct CDR3 sequences listed, approximately 31% are singletons. Sequencing was performed on cultured CD8+ T cells from PBMCs, taken from culture after CMV antigen stimulation. The receptors derive from a human donor in good health (CMV status not recorded). Some clones in this sample may be carry-over from other donors' samples. Each CDR3 is given without its conserved first and last residue.

V gene,J gene,CDR3 protein
TRBV4-1,TRBJ1-5,ASSPAHGDQPQH
TRBV7-9,TRBJ2-5,ASSLGPGNQETQY
TRBV9,TRBJ1-1,ASSAQWGRDHAF
TRBV25-1,TRBJ2-1,ATSIGVFNEQF
TRBV9,TRBJ2-7,ASSVAAGGPYEQY
TRBV7-2,TRBJ2-5,ASSHGQGEQETQY
TRBV20-1,TRBJ1-6,SARIPTVRSYNSPLH
TRBV27,TRBJ1-1,ASSLSWTDEAF
TRBV19,TRBJ1-6,ASSITPVRRVNSPLH
TRBV12-3/TRBV12-4,TRBJ2-1,ASSLGLPNEQF
TRBV6-2/TRBV6-3,TRBJ2-1,ASSYSTYNEQF
TRBV7-8,TRBJ2-7,ASSGALRGRHYEQY
TRBV7-6,TRBJ2-3,ASSLNPSTDTQY
TRBV24-1,TRBJ2-1,ATWGAGGHSYNEQF
TRBV28,TRBJ2-4,ASRNPGQGNIQY
TRBV28,TRBJ1-1,ASSLSPGSAAIVMNTEAF
TRBV15,TRBJ2-7,ATSRDGHHYEQY
TRBV6-8,TRBJ1-2,ASSYSDWYGYT
TRBV3-1,TRBJ1-2,ASSRSWAGVIGYT
TRBV2,TRBJ2-1,VALPGNEQF
TRBV7-9,TRBJ1-1,ASRPDLNTEAF
TRBV7-9,TRBJ2-5,ASSGGDRHQETQY
TRBV12-3/TRBV12-4,TRBJ2-1,ASSSTDRYNEQF
TRBV7-3,TRBJ2-3,ASSLLAGGGADTQY
TRBV9,TRBJ1-1,ASSEHDEAF
TRBV27,TRBJ2-6,AVFLSNVLT
TRBV12-3/TRBV12-4,TRBJ2-5,ASRPRVRRSPQETQY
TRBV7-1,TRBJ1-6,ASSNGGRDSPLH
TRBV7-9,TRBJ2-7,ASRLAHEQY
TRBV7-9,TRBJ2-1,ASQGSDYNEQF
TRBV12-3/TRBV12-4,TRBJ2-1,ASGLLAEYNEQF
TRBV7-2,TRBJ2-5,ASSLARVLETQY
TRBV12-3/TRBV12-4,TRBJ2-7,ASSSYVGFYEQY
TRBV12-3/TRBV12-4,TRBJ2-5,ASSFWLAGGRGPGETQY
TRBV24-1,TRBJ2-1,ATSDLPGPPSYNEQF
TRBV6-6,TRBJ2-3,ASPGLAGPTDTQY
TRBV4-1,TRBJ2-1,ASSQLGQREYNEQF
TRBV25-1,TRBJ1-2,ASTGLTGSGGTNYGYT
TRBV12-3/TRBV12-4,TRBJ2-2,ASSLLAGKYTGELF
TRBV10-3,TRBJ2-5,AISGGGKGRSQETQY
TRBV29-1,TRBJ2-7,SVAGGARYEQY
TRBV6-2/TRBV6-3,TRBJ2-1,ASSYPSAYNEQF
TRBV5-5,TRBJ2-7,ASSLDPGPGYEQY